This is a list of T cell receptor beta chains from one sample in a study of CD8 T cells in Susac syndrome. TCRdb reprocessed the immunoSEQ multiplex PCR reads with MiXCR, giving one entry per CDR3 protein. This sample carries under 250,000 distinct CDR3 sequences, 94% of them seen once, and the ten largest clones take about 0.14%. Material: CD4+ T cells from PBMCs. The receptors shown here come from a human donor with Susac syndrome. Each CDR3 is given with its conserved first and last residue. A D gene is named only where the DNA matches it firmly. Clone size, where shown, is once, few, many, or a class for clones that have expanded.

>TRBV11-2|NA|NA|TRBJ1-5
TGTGCCAGCAGCTTAGATCTCCCCGGTCAGCCCCAGCATTTT
CASSLDLPGQPQHF
>TRBV7-2|NA|NA|TRBJ2-6
TGTGCCAGCAGCTTAGTCGTTGGCTCTGGGGCCAACGTCCTGACTTTC
CASSLVVGSGANVLTF
>TRBV6-4|TRBD1|once|TRBJ2-2
TGTGCCAGCAGTGCTTCACCCGGGACAGTGAGGGAGCTGTTTTTT
CASSASPGTVRELFF
>TRBV7-3|NA|NA|TRBJ2-3
TGTGCCAGCAGCTTAACAAGACGAGATACGCAGTATTTT
CASSLTRRDTQYF
>TRBV29-1|NA|once|TRBJ2-1
TGCAGCGTTGAACCGAGCTACAATGAGCAGTTCTTC
CSVEPSYNEQFF
>TRBV3-1|TRBD1|NA|TRBJ1-6
TGTGCCAGCAGCCAAGGAGACCAGGGGGCGCATAATTCACCCCTCCACTTT
CASSQGDQGAHNSPLHF
>TRBV6-1|NA|NA|TRBJ2-2
TGTGCCAGCAGTGAAGCAAAGACGGAAGACACCGGGGAGCTGTTTTTT
CASSEAKTEDTGELFF
>TRBV29-1|NA|few|TRBJ2-7
TGCAGCGTTGAACTAGCCTACGAGCAGTACTTC
CSVELAYEQYF
>TRBV27|TRBD1|NA|TRBJ2-7
TGTGCCAGCAGTTTAAACCGGGACAGAGTACGGTACTTC
CASSLNRDRVRYF
>TRBV7-8|TRBD1|NA|TRBJ2-2
TGTGCCAGCAGCTTACGCGTAACAGGGGCAACGAACACCGGGGAGCTGTTTTTT
CASSLRVTGATNTGELFF
>TRBV3-1|NA|NA|TRBJ1-1
TGTGCCAGCAGCCAGGGTAGGCGGGGCACTGAAGCTTTCTTT
CASSQGRRGTEAFF
>TRBV12-5|NA|NA|TRBJ2-3
TGTGCTGGACCTTCACCTCTGGACAGCTTATTTACAGATACGCAGTATTTT
CAGPSPLDSLFTDTQYF
>TRBV30|NA|NA|TRBJ1-3
TGTGCCTGGAGTCCCGCGGACAGCTCTGGAAACACCATATATTTT
CAWSPADSSGNTIYF
>TRBV20-1|NA|NA|TRBJ2-5
TGCAGTGCCTTTAACGGGGACACCGGGGAGACCCAGTACTTC
CSAFNGDTGETQYF
>TRBV6-5|NA|NA|TRBJ2-2
TGTGCCAGCAGTTACTCGTTAGGGGTCACCGGGGAGCTGTTTTTT
CASSYSLGVTGELFF
>TRBV24-1|TRBD2|NA|TRBJ2-5
TGTGCCACGGGAGGACTAGTTCAAGAGACCCAGTACTTC
CATGGLVQETQYF
>TRBV15|NA|once|TRBJ1-1
TGTGCCACCAGCAGAGATACCTTGAACGTGAACACTGAAGCTTTCTTT
CATSRDTLNVNTEAFF
>TRBV24-1|TRBD1|NA|TRBJ2-2
TGTGCCACCGGGACAGGGACGATTGCCGGGGAGCTGTTTTTT
CATGTGTIAGELFF
>TRBV11-2|TRBD1|NA|TRBJ2-1
TGTGCCAGCAGCACATACACCGGGACAGCGAGTAATGAGCAGTTCTTC
CASSTYTGTASNEQFF
>TRBV5-1|NA|NA|TRBJ2-2
TGCGCCAGCAGCCTCAGGGAAAACACCGGGGAGCTGTTTTTT
CASSLRENTGELFF
>TRBV14|NA|NA|TRBJ2-3
TGTGCCAGCAGCCAACGGCAGGGGGGTTCGAATACGCAGTATTTT
CASSQRQGGSNTQYF
>TRBV19|NA|NA|TRBJ1-5
TGTGCCAGTATGAGGGATCGCAATCAGCCCCAGCATTTT
CASMRDRNQPQHF
>TRBV20-1|TRBD1|NA|TRBJ1-1
TGCAGTGCTAGAGTCACCGGGACAGGGGGGGTATGGACTGAAGCTTTCTTT
CSARVTGTGGVWTEAFF
>TRBV20-1|NA|NA|TRBJ1-1
TGCAGTGCTAGAATAACAGAGAGATCCACTGAAGCTTTCTTT
CSARITERSTEAFF
>TRBV7-9|NA|NA|TRBJ2-7
TGTGCCAGCAGCTTACAAGCGGTCGAGCAGTACTTC
CASSLQAVEQYF
>TRBV29-1|NA|NA|TRBJ2-7
TGCAGCGTTACCTACTACCAGGGGCGAAATTCCTACGAGCAGTACTTC
CSVTYYQGRNSYEQYF
>TRBV20-1|TRBD2|NA|TRBJ2-7
TGCAGTGCTCGCGGACTAGCGCAGTCCTACGAGCAGTACTTC
CSARGLAQSYEQYF
>TRBV9|TRBD1|once|TRBJ1-1
TGTGCCAGCAGCGCGACCCGACAGGGAGAAGCTTTCTTT
CASSATRQGEAFF
>TRBV20-1|NA|NA|TRBJ2-1
TGCAGTGCCAAAGGGGACATCCGAAGCTCCTACAATGAGCAGTTCTTC
CSAKGDIRSSYNEQFF
>TRBV5-6|TRBD2|NA|TRBJ2-1
TGTGCCAGCAGCTTGGAGACTAGCGGGGAAATTAATGAGCAGTTCTTC
CASSLETSGEINEQFF
>TRBV12-3/TRBV12-4|NA|NA|TRBJ1-1
TGTGCCAGCAGGATATGGGGGGGGTCCTACACTGAAGCTTTCTTT
CASRIWGGSYTEAFF
>TRBV30|TRBD1|once|TRBJ2-5
TGTGCCTGGAGTGGCAGGGGGCGCGGGGTCGAAGAGACCCAGTACTTC
CAWSGRGRGVEETQYF
>TRBV5-6|NA|NA|TRBJ1-2
TGTGCCAGTAGACCCACAGGCTTTAACTTCGGCTACACCTTC
CASRPTGFNFGYTF
>TRBV6-2/TRBV6-3|NA|NA|TRBJ2-6
TGTGCCAGCAGTTACTCGTCCAACTCTGGGGCCAACGTCCTGACTTTC
CASSYSSNSGANVLTF
>TRBV6-5|NA|NA|TRBJ1-6
TGTGCCACACAGACAGAACTAGGGAATTCACCCCTCCACTTT
CATQTELGNSPLHF
>TRBV19|NA|NA|TRBJ2-1
TGTGCCAGTAGTGAAGCCTACAATGAGCAGTTCTTC
CASSEAYNEQFF
>TRBV29-1|NA|NA|TRBJ1-1
TGCAGCGTCGAAGTCGGGGCGGCCGAAGCTTTCTTT
CSVEVGAAEAFF
>TRBV29-1|NA|NA|TRBJ1-2
TGCAGCGTTGATAGGGCGGGCGAAGAATATGGCTACACCTTC
CSVDRAGEEYGYTF
>TRBV20-1|TRBD1|NA|TRBJ1-6
TGCAGTGCTAGAGATAGGGACAGGGTGAATTCACCCCTCCACTTT
CSARDRDRVNSPLHF
>TRBV20-1|NA|NA|TRBJ1-2
TGCAGTGCTCCACGACAGACCAACTATGGCTACACCTTC
CSAPRQTNYGYTF
>TRBV4-1|NA|NA|TRBJ1-5
TGCGCCAGCAGCCGTTCGGGGGAGGGAGGTCAGCCCCAGCATTTT
CASSRSGEGGQPQHF
>TRBV10-2|NA|NA|TRBJ1-5
TGCGCCAGCAGTGAGTCGGGCAATGCGCCCCAGCATTTT
CASSESGNAPQHF
>TRBV7-2|NA|NA|TRBJ1-2
TGTGCCAGCAGCTTAGTAAGGTTTCCCCGTACGGGCTACACCTTC
CASSLVRFPRTGYTF